These 20 T cell receptor beta chains originate from one sample sequenced in a study of T cell repertoires in cytomegalovirus infection. MiXCR, run by TCRdb on the reads, gives a single entry per CDR3 protein. The sample lists around 85,000 distinct CDR3 sequences; approximately 43% were seen once. Their antigens remain unidentified. The sequencing here drew on CD8+ T cells from cultured PBMCs, taken from culture after CMV antigen stimulation. The receptors derive from a human donor in good health (CMV status not recorded). Some clones in this sample may be carry-over from other donors' samples.

This clonotype was counted between two and nine times. The V and J genes are TRBV6-1 and TRBJ2-3; D may be TRBD1 (6 bases). The CDR3 is made up of 17 amino acids. Germline V gene sequence: CDR1 MNHNS, CDR2 SASEGT. V lost 7 bases and J lost 0, with 20 bases in between. CDR3 region: CASIKIRQATSTDTQYF. In DNA, the CDR3 is TGTGCCAGCATCAAGATCAGACAGGCTACTAGCACAGATACGCAGTATTTT.

This clonotype was observed a handful of times. The chain has TRBV15 and TRBJ2-2; TRBD2 agrees at 10 bases. With 0 bases clipped from V and 5 bases from J, the junction kept 0 bases outside the gene matches. Germline V lookup: CDR1 LNHNV, CDR2 YYDKDF (reference sequence). This CDR3 has 15 residues. The CDR3: CATSRETSGTGELFF. The CDR3, as DNA: TGTGCCACCAGCAGAGAGACTAGCGGGACCGGGGAGCTGTTTTTT.

There are a few counts of this clonotype. This sequence joins TRBV7-8 and TRBJ2-1; D perhaps matches TRBD1 (6 bases). The ends were cut back, 2 bases at V and 6 bases at J, with 14 bases in the middle. Germline CDR1 and CDR2: SGHVS and FQNEAQ. The CDR3 extends over 15 amino acids. The CDR3 sequence: CASSLRSGASNEQFF. The CDR3 DNA follows: TGTGCCAGCAGCTTACGGTCAGGGGCGAGCAATGAGCAGTTCTTC.

This clonotype was detected only a few times. The CDR3 nucleotides read TGTGCCAGCAGCGACACTACAGGGAACACTGAAGCTTTCTTT. Protein: CASSDTTGNTEAFF. The chain uses TRBV7-9 and TRBJ1-1; perhaps TRBD1 as D (5 bases). CDR1 is SEHNR, CDR2 FQNEAQ, per germline (reference sequence). Trimming took 5 bases from V and 1 from J, leaving 11 bases between them. The CDR3 extends over 14 amino acids.

This clonotype was detected only a few times. The chain has TRBV10-3 and TRBJ1-6; TRBD1 matches 7 bases. With 0 bases clipped from V and 9 bases from J, the junction kept 11 bases outside the gene matches. The CDR3 covers 17 residues. The germline gives CDR1 ENHRY, CDR2 SYGVKD. CDR3 in amino acids: CAISESEVTGAASPLHF. As DNA, the CDR3 is TGTGCCATCAGTGAGTCGGAGGTAACAGGGGCCGCTTCACCCCTCCACTTT.

This clonotype was recorded only once. The chain couples TRBV6-5 to TRBJ1-2; no reliable D call. V was trimmed by 8 bases and J by 7 bases, leaving 17 bases between them. Germline V gene data show CDR1 as MNHEY and CDR2 as SVGAGI. This CDR3 has 13 amino acids. The CDR3 sequence: CASSETPRFGYTF. The CDR3 DNA follows: TGTGCCAGCTCCGAGACCCCACGTTTTGGCTACACCTTC.

The V call is TRBV7-3, the J call TRBJ1-6, with TRBD1 matching 10 bases. This CDR3 spans 15 amino acids. Germline V gives CDR1 SGHTA, CDR2 FQGTGA. After removal of 5 bases from V and 10 bases from J, the junction contained 8 bases not matched to a gene. CDR3 nucleotides: TGTGCCAGCAGCCGACCGGGACAGGGGTACTCACCCCTCCACTTT. It yields the protein CASSRPGQGYSPLHF.

This clonotype was seen only a few times. CDR3 nucleotide sequence: TGTGCCAGCAGTGTTTGGGCGACTAGCGGGAGGAGCTCCTACGAGCAGTACTTC. Amino acids: CASSVWATSGRSSYEQYF. The V and J genes are TRBV28 and TRBJ2-7; TRBD2 agrees at 13 bases. V shed 5 bases and J 0 bases; nucleotides not matched to a gene: 10. The germline V gene has CDR1 MDHEN and CDR2 SYDVKM. CDR3 length: 18 residues. The variable domain in full, with the rest retrieved from reference TRBV28 and TRBJ2-7, is DVKVTQSSRYLVKRTGEKVFLECVQDMDHENMFWYRQDPGLGLRLIYFSYDVKMKEKGDIPEGYSVSREKKERFSLILESASTNQTSMYLCASSVWATSGRSSYEQYFGPGTRLTVT.

This clonotype was seen ten or more times. This chain uses TRBV7-6 with TRBJ1-1; D is perhaps TRBD1 (5 bases). The CDR3 runs to 13 residues. Trimming took 5 bases from V and 7 from J, leaving 14 bases between them. From germline, CDR1 is SGHVS and CDR2 FNYEAQ. CDR3: CASSVTGGLEAFF. CDR3 nucleotide sequence: TGTGCCAGCAGCGTAACGGGGGGTCTTGAAGCTTTCTTT.

This clonotype was counted a few times. In DNA form, the CDR3 reads TGTGCCAGCAGTTCCAGACTAGCGGGAAGTTACAATGAGCAGTTCTTC. Translating it yields CASSSRLAGSYNEQFF. This sequence joins TRBV6-6 and TRBJ2-1; 11 nucleotides align to TRBD2. The V gene's germline CDR1 is MNHNY and CDR2 SVGAGI (reference sequence). V gave up 4 bases and J gave up 4 bases; unmatched junction bases: 6. The CDR3 has 16 residues.

In its sample, this clonotype was seen once. The chain employs TRBV7-4 and TRBJ2-7; perhaps D is TRBD1 or TRBD2 (5 bases each). The CDR3 length is 15 residues. Looked up from germline, CDR1 is SGHVT and CDR2 is SQSDAQ. Between the trimmed V and J ends, which lost 1 base and 6 bases, there was a span of 16 bases. This CDR3 is CASSLVQGPTTEQYF. As DNA, the CDR3 is TGTGCCAGCAGCTTAGTTCAGGGACCCACTACCGAGCAGTACTTC.

This chain connects TRBV7-2 to TRBJ2-7, with 8 nucleotides matching TRBD1. Germline CDR1 and CDR2: SGHTA and FQGNSA. The CDR3 consists of 14 residues. V lost 5 bases and J lost 5; bases outside the gene matches: 8. The CDR3 region is CASSILGQGDEQYF. The DNA of the CDR3 is TGTGCCAGCAGCATCCTAGGACAGGGCGACGAGCAGTACTTC.

The CDR3 loop is CAISDRDSLNYEQYF. CDR3 bases: TGTGCCATCAGTGACCGGGACTCACTAAATTACGAGCAGTACTTC. This sequence joins TRBV10-3 and TRBJ2-7; TRBD2 is a possible D gene (6 bases). Per germline, CDR1 ENHRY and CDR2 SYGVKD. The V end lost 3 bases, the J end lost 4 bases, and 16 bases lay between the germline ends. This CDR3 contains 15 residues.

The chain combines TRBV6-2 or TRBV6-3 with TRBJ1-5; D not resolved. Germline CDR1 MNHEY, CDR2 SVGEGT. The V gene lost 0 bases and the J gene lost 0 bases, with 3 bases spanning the gap. This CDR3 is 14 amino acids long. CDR3 protein: CASSYSYSNQPQHF. CDR3 coding DNA: TGTGCCAGCAGTTACTCTTATAGCAATCAGCCCCAGCATTTT.

This sequence joins TRBV12-3 or TRBV12-4 and TRBJ2-2; perhaps TRBD2 as D (5 bases). V dropped 8 bases and J dropped 4 bases, with 20 bases sitting between them. The CDR3 loop spans 16 amino acids. The CDR3: CASSRGSYDGTGELFF. Here the CDR3 DNA reads TGTGCCAGCTCCCGCGGGTCCTACGACGGCACCGGGGAGCTGTTTTTT.

V and J are TRBV4-2 and TRBJ1-4; 9 bases are a match to TRBD1. With V trimmed by 4 bases and J by 6 bases, 9 bases remained unmatched. The V gene's germline CDR1 is LGHNA and CDR2 YNFKEQ. The CDR3 length is 16 residues. The CDR3 spells CASSPSLTGGYEKLFF. The DNA of the CDR3 is TGTGCCAGCAGCCCCTCTTTGACAGGGGGTTATGAAAAACTGTTTTTT.

The genes are TRBV12-3 or TRBV12-4 and TRBJ1-2; D is unresolved. V was clipped by 5 bases and J by 4 bases, with 5 bases between them. The CDR3 has 11 residues. CDR3 nucleotides: TGTGCCAGCAGTAATCTCTATGGCTACACCTTC. It encodes CASSNLYGYTF.

This clonotype has only a few counts. The chain couples TRBV11-2 to TRBJ2-1, with TRBD1 matching 7 bases. After removal of 7 bases from V and 4 bases from J, the junction contained 16 bases not matched to a gene. Germline V gives CDR1 SGHAT, CDR2 FQNNGV. The CDR3 has 17 amino acids. The CDR3 coding sequence is TGTGCCAGCACCCGTACATTCGACAGGGCAAATTACAATGAGCAGTTCTTC. Translating it yields CASTRTFDRANYNEQFF.

The chain is built from TRBV12-3 or TRBV12-4 and TRBJ1-5; D gene ambiguous. This CDR3 has 13 residues. The V end was cut by 3 bases, the J end by 6 bases, with 9 bases between. CDR3 residues: CASSLGSFQPQHF. The CDR3 DNA follows: TGTGCCAGCAGTTTGGGGTCCTTTCAGCCCCAGCATTTT.

This chain uses TRBV28 with TRBJ2-1, with 12 bases that match TRBD2. The junction had 13 bases not matched to a gene; V was cut back by 2 bases and J by 8 bases. CDR1 is MDHEN, CDR2 SYDVKM, per germline. The CDR3 contains 18 residues. The CDR3 sequence: CASSLHSTSGSLWYEQFF. The CDR3 DNA follows: TGTGCCAGCAGTTTACACTCGACTAGCGGGAGTTTGTGGTATGAGCAGTTCTTC.